The TCR beta chain under discussion was sequenced for a study of CD8 T cells in Susac syndrome. The V gene's germline CDR1 is SGDLS and CDR2 YYNGEE. Trimming took 4 bases from V and 5 from J, leaving 10 bases between them. This CDR3 is 13 amino acids long. An amount of RNA that ranged from roughly 0.45 to 1 ug was reverse transcribed with random hexamers. Multiplex PCR with immunoSEQ amplified the TCR beta CDR3 across 54 Vbeta and 13 Jbeta. MiXCR, applied by TCRdb to the immunoSEQ multiplex PCR reads, yields one record per CDR3 protein. The top ten hold about 0.27% of the sample, which has about 120,000 distinct CDR3 sequences, roughly 94% seen once.

Sequencing was carried out using CD8+ T cells from PBMCs. This clonotype originated in a human donor with Susac syndrome. This chain connects TRBV9 to TRBJ1-5, with D tentatively TRBD1 (5 bases). The CDR3 DNA reads as TGTGCCAGCAGCTGGGGGTCCGATCAGCCCCAGCATTTT. The encoded protein is CASSWGSDQPQHF.